The T cell receptor (beta chain) under discussion was sequenced for a study of cytomegalovirus exposure and HLA in healthy donors. Findings of the study overall: Most CMV-associated TCR beta chains appeared HLA-restricted in a later analysis. TCR beta V- and J-gene trimming was later associated with a missense DCLRE1C variant.

V was shortened by 3 bases and J by 9 bases, with 15 bases between the two germline ends. The CDR3 contains 14 residues. In germline, CDR1 is LNHDA, CDR2 SQIVND (reference sequence). In regard to this clone: Its cognate antigen is unknown.

Primers: 60 Vbeta forward and 13 Jbeta reverse. Clones were read by immunoSEQ multiplex PCR, and TCRdb kept only the in-frame ones, dropping some. The repertoire consists of under 150,000 clones, with just under 80% occurring once and the leading ten covering about 2.2%. This sequence was found in a man aged 25 to 40 in good health and CMV-seronegative. Sequencing was done on a sample of PBMCs. The chain has TRBV19 and TRBJ1-5; perhaps TRBD1 as D (6 bases). The DNA for the CDR3 is TGTGCCAGTAGTATCTCCAGGGGAACGGGGCCCCAGCATTTT. Translating it yields CASSISRGTGPQHF.